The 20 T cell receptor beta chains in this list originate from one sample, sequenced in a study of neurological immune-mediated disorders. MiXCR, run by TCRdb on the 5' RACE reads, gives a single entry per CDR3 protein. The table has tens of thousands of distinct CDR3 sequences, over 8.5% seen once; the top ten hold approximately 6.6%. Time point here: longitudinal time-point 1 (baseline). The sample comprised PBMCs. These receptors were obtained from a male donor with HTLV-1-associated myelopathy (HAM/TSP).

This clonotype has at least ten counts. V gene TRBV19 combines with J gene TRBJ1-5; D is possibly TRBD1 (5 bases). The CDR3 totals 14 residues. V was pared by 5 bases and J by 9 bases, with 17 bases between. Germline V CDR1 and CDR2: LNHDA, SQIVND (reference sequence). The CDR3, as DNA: TGTGCCAGTAGTTCCCGGGACGGGGGTTGGCCCCAGCATTTT. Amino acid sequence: CASSSRDGGWPQHF.

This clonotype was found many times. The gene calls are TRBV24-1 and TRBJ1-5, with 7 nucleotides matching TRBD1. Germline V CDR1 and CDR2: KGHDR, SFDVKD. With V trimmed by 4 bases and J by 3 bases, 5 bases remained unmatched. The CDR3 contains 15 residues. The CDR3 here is CATSDPGQFNQPQHF. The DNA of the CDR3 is TGTGCCACCAGTGACCCGGGACAGTTCAATCAGCCCCAGCATTTT.

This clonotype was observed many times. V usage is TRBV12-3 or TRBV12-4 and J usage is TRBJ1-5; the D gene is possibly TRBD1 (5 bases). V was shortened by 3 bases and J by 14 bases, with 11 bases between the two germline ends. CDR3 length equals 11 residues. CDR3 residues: CASSFGGGEHF. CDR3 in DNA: TGTGCCAGCAGTTTTGGGGGGGGGGAGCATTTT.

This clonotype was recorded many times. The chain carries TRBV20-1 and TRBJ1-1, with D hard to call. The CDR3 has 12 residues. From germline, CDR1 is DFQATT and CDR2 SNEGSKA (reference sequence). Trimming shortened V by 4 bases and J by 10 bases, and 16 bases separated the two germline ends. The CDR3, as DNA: TGCAGTGCTACAGGAGGAGTCGGAGGAGCTTTCTTT. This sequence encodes CSATGGVGGAFF.

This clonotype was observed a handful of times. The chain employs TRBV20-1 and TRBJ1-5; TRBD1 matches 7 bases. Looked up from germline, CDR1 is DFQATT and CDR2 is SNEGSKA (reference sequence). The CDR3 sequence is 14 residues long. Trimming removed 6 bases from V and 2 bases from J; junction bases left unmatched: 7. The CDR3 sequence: CSAARGPGNQPQHF. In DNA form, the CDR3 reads TGCAGTGCAGCGAGGGGGCCGGGCAATCAGCCCCAGCATTTT.

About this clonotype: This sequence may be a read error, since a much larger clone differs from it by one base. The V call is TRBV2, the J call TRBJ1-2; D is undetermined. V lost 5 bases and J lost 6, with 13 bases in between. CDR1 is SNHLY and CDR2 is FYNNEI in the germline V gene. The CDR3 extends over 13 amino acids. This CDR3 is CASSRLGTDGYTF. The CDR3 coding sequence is TGTGCCAGCAGTAGACTGGGAACGGATGGCTACACCTTC.

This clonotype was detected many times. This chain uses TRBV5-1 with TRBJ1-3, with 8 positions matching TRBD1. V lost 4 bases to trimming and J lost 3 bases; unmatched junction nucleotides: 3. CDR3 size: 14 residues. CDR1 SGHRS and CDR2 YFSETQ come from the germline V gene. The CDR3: CASSVTGVGNTIYF. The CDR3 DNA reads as TGCGCCAGCAGCGTGACAGGGGTTGGAAACACCATATATTTT.

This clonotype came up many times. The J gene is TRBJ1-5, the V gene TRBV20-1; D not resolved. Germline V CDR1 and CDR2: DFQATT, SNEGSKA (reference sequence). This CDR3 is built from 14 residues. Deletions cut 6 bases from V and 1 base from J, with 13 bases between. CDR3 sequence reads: CSAGAGYSNQPQHF. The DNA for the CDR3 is TGCAGTGCCGGAGCGGGGTACAGCAATCAGCCCCAGCATTTT.

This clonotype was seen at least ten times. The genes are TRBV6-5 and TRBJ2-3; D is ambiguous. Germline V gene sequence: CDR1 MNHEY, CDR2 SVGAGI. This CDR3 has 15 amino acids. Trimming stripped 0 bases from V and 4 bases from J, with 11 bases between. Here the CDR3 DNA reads TGTGCCAGCAGTTACTCAAGTGCAGGTGCAGATACGCAGTATTTT. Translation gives CASSYSSAGADTQYF.

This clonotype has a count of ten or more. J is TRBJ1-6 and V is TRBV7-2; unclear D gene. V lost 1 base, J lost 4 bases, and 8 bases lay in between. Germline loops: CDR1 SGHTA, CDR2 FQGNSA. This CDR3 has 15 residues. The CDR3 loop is CASSLVAQYNSPLHF. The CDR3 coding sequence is TGTGCCAGCAGCTTAGTAGCCCAGTATAATTCACCCCTCCACTTT.

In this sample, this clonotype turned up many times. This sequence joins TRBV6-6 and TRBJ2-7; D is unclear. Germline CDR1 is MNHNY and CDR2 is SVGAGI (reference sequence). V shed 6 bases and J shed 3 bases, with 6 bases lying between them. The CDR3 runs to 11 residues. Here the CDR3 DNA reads TGTGCCAGCAGCCCACTCTACGAGCAGTACTTC. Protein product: CASSPLYEQYF.

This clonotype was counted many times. CDR3 in amino acids: CASSFSVGGANVLTF. The CDR3 DNA reads as TGTGCCAGCAGTTTTAGTGTTGGCGGGGCCAACGTCCTGACTTTC. V usage is TRBV27 and J usage is TRBJ2-6; D ambiguous. Looked up from germline, CDR1 is MNHEY and CDR2 is SMNVEV (reference sequence). The CDR3 has 15 amino acids. Trimming cost V 3 bases and J 4 bases, with 10 bases left between them.

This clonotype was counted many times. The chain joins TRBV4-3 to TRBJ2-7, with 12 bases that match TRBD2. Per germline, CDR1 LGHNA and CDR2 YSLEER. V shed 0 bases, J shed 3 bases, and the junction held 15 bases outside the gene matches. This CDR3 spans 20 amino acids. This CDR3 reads CASSQDIVASGGVAFYEQYF. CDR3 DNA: TGCGCCAGCAGCCAAGATATCGTAGCTAGCGGGGGGGTTGCTTTCTACGAGCAGTACTTC.

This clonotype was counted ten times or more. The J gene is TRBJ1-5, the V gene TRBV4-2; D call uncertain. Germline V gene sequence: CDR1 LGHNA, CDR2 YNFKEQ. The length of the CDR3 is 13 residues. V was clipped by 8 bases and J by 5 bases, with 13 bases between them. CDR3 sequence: CASGRSSDQPQHF. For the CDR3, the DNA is TGTGCCAGCGGGAGGTCCTCTGATCAGCCCCAGCATTTT.

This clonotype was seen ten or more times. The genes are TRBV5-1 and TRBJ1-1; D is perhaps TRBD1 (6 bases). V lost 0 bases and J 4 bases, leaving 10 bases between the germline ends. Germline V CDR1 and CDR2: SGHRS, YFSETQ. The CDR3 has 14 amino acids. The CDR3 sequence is CASSLAQGSTEAFF. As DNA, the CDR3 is TGCGCCAGCAGCTTGGCTCAGGGGAGCACTGAAGCTTTCTTT.

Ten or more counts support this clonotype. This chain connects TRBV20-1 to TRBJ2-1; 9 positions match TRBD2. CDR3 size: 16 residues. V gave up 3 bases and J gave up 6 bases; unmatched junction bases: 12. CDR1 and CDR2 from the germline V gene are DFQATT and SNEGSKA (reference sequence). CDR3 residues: CSASPDWRGGVNEQFF. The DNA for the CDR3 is TGCAGTGCTAGCCCTGATTGGCGGGGGGGCGTCAATGAGCAGTTCTTC.

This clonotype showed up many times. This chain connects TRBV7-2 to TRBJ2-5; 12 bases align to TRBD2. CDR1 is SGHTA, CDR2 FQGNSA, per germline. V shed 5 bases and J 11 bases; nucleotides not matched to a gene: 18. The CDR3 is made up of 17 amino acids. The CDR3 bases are TGTGCCAGCAGCCCGCGTCTAAGTCTAGCGGGGGGGCCACTTCAGTACTTC. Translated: CASSPRLSLAGGPLQYF.

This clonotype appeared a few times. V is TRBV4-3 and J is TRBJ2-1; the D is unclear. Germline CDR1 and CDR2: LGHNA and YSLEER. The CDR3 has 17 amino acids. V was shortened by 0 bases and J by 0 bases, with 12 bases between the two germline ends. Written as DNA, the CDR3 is TGCGCCAGCAGCCAAGATTTGAGGCGTGGCTCCTACAATGAGCAGTTCTTC. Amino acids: CASSQDLRRGSYNEQFF.

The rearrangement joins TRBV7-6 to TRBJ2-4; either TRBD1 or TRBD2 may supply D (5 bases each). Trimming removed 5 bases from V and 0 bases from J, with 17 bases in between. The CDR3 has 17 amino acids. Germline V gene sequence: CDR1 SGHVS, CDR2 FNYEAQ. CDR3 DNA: TGTGCCAGCAGCCCCTCTGGGGCGGGTCTAGCCAAAAACATTCAGTACTTC. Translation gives CASSPSGAGLAKNIQYF.

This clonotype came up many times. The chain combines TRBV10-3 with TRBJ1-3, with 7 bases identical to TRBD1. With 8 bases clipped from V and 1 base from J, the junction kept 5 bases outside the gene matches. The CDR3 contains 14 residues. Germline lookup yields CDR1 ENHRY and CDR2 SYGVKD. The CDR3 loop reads CAIRAQGSGNTIYF. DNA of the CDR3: TGTGCCATCCGCGCACAGGGGTCTGGAAACACCATATATTTT.